This T cell receptor beta chain was sequenced in a study of beta chain features in type 1 diabetes. A word on this clone: What it binds is unknown.

CDR3 size: 12 residues. Trimming shortened V by 5 bases and J by 4 bases, and 9 bases separated the two germline ends. Germline V gene sequence: CDR1 SQVTM, CDR2 ANQGSEA. The study, taken as a whole, reports: Within each of all four CD4+ subsets, Type 1 diabetes patients had TCRB CDR3s that were moderately but significantly shorter. Naive, central memory and regulatory TCRB repertoires appeared more similar among patients than healthy donors.

Of the isolated RNA, all was reverse transcribed, and so the sequenced material was expressed TCRB transcripts. The assay was immunoSEQ multiplex PCR, and TCRdb's table has in-frame clones only and misses some. The sample includes 630,000 or so clones, 11% to 15% seen only once; the top ten take nearly 0.04%. Cells sorted by CD45RO/CCR7/CD25/CD127/CD95/CD27 comprised CD4+ naive, central memory, regulatory and stem cell-like memory cells. Sort purity for all populations was recorded as exceeding 98%. The TCR originated in a man in his late teens or twenties with type 1 diabetes. The material sequenced was naive CD4+ T cells from blood. The V call is TRBV29-1, the J call TRBJ1-5; possible D gene TRBD1, 6 bases. CDR3 nucleotides: TGCAGCGTTCAGGGGCTGAATCAGCCCCAGCATTTT. This gives the protein CSVQGLNQPQHF.